The entry below gives a single T cell receptor beta chain sequence along with its context. The protocol was immunoSEQ multiplex PCR, while the TCRdb copy is restricted to in-frame clones and leaves out a portion. The table records around 2.1 million clones, 90% to 96% of them present only once. The V end was cut by 0 bases, the J end by 3 bases, with 16 bases between. The CDR3 is 16 residues long. Per germline, CDR1 SGDLS and CDR2 YYNGEE. This specimen belongs to a study of shared clonotypes between healthy human individuals. The specimen was naive CD4+ T cells sorted from blood. Subset specified: CD45RA+ positively selected. This receptor was identified in a man between 18 and 29 years old in good health. The genes are TRBV9 and TRBJ2-7, with a weak D call TRBD1 (5 bases). The CDR3 nucleotides read TGTGCCAGCAGCGTAGGATCGGACATGCGATTCTACGAGCAGTACTTC. As protein: CASSVGSDMRFYEQYF.